Described below is a single T cell receptor beta chain sequence and its context. The repertoire was sequenced with immunoSEQ multiplex PCR; TCRdb's copy has only in-frame clones and lacks some. The sample lists about 600,000 clones; 95% to 96% were seen once. The data are from a study of shared clonotypes between healthy human individuals. V lost 7 bases, J lost 7 bases, and 19 bases lay in between. Germline CDR1 is LNHDA and CDR2 is SQIVND (reference sequence). CDR3 length equals 14 residues. The naive CD8 subset, CD45RO-negative cells positively selected for CCR7, excluded terminally differentiated effector memory CD45RA+ cells.

The chain combines TRBV19 with TRBJ1-1; TRBD1 might be the D (5 bases). Sequenced sample: naive CD8+ T cells sorted from blood. This clonotype was obtained from a woman aged 30 to 39 in good health. The CDR3 region is CASTSAAGLGEAFF. For the CDR3, the DNA is TGTGCCAGTACCTCGGCGGCGGGGCTAGGTGAAGCTTTCTTT.